This TCR beta chain is from a study of T cells expressing NK-cell markers. On the study more broadly: Sequencing covered eight donors, seven HCMV-seropositive and one seronegative. Whole-study results and caveats: One observes that, in several donors, these clonotypes were also the leading ones within the CD3+CD56-NKG2C+ fraction.

Researchers built TCR beta cDNA using 5'RACE template switching with UMIs. TCRdb processed the 5' RACE reads again and assigns one entry to each CDR3 protein, with no DNA. The sample data list about 300,000 distinct CDR3 sequences. Details on this clonotype: The antigen remains unidentified.

Germline V gives CDR1 DFQATT, CDR2 SNEGSKA (reference sequence). This CDR3 is 14 amino acids long. This TCR derives from a woman between 18 and 70 years old in good health. The sequenced material came from blood T cells: a sorted CD56 or NKG2C T cell subset, CD4+ or CD8+ T cells, or bulk PBMC T cells (not recorded which). The rearrangement joins TRBV20-1 to TRBJ2-2; TCRdb names TRBD2, which stays unverified in the absence of DNA. CDR3 sequence reads: CSARERALTGELFF.